This record concerns one TCR beta chain sequence. The data belong to a study of blood T cells in healthy people across ages. Then a second PCR, running roughly 7 to 11 cycles, was carried out with a sample-barcoded 5' primer and a J-beta primer mix. A single record per CDR3 protein comes from TCRdb applying MiXCR to the 5' RACE reads. Among about 1.7 million distinct CDR3 sequences listed, roughly 27% were seen once. Sequenced material: blood. The sequence came from a woman aged 25 to 45 in good health.

The CDR3 sequence: CASSQGTDLMNTEAFF. DNA for the CDR3: TGTGCCAGCAGCCAAGGGACCGATTTAATGAACACTGAAGCTTTCTTT. This chain joins TRBV14 and TRBJ1-1; unclear D gene. The CDR3 is made up of 16 amino acids. Trimming shortened V by 1 base and J by 0 bases, and 12 bases separated the two germline ends. CDR1 is SGHDN and CDR2 is FVKESK in the germline V gene. Variable domain in full (rest from reference TRBV14 and TRBJ1-1): EAGVTQFPSHSVIEKGQTVTLRCDPISGHDNLYWYRRVMGKEIKFLLHFVKESKQDESGMPNNRFLAERTGGTYSTLKVQPAELEDSGVYFCASSQGTDLMNTEAFFGQGTRLTVV.